The 26 T cell receptor beta chains in this list originate from one sample, sequenced in a study of CD8 T cell repertoires and HIV-1 epitope variants. Generated by immunoSEQ multiplex PCR, the TCRdb table keeps only in-frame clones and is missing some. Of 4,000 to 5,000 clones in the sample, 68% were seen once. Which antigens these TCRs recognize remains unknown. The sequenced sample consisted of cultured CD8+ T cells derived from PBMCs. These receptor sequences come from a male donor with HIV.

This clone came up a few times. The rearrangement links TRBV2 to TRBJ2-7; 9 bases match TRBD1. This CDR3 contains 15 residues. The germline V gene has CDR1 SNHLY and CDR2 FYNNEI. V lost 3 bases and J lost 5; bases outside the gene matches: 8. The CDR3 spells CASSEAFGTGNEQYF. The CDR3, as DNA: TGTGCCAGCAGTGAGGCGTTCGGGACAGGGAACGAGCAGTACTTC. Using reference TRBV2 and TRBJ2-7 for the parts outside the CDR3, the full variable domain is EPEVTQTPSHQVTQMGQEVILRCVPISNHLYFYWYRQILGQKVEFLVSFYNNEISEKSEIFDDQFSVERPDGSNFTLKIRSTKLEDSAMYFCASSEAFGTGNEQYFGPGTRLTVT.

The rearrangement uses TRBV5-4 and TRBJ2-6; 8 bases fit TRBD1. Trimming at V came to 0 bases and at J to 1 base, leaving 0 bases not matched to a gene. Germline CDR1 and CDR2: SGHNT and YYREEE (reference sequence). The CDR3 sequence is 16 residues long. The CDR3 reads CASSLGTGSGANVLTF. CDR3 coding DNA: TGTGCCAGCAGCTTGGGGACAGGGTCTGGGGCCAACGTCCTGACTTTC.

The V and J genes are TRBV7-2 and TRBJ1-2, with no clear D. From germline, CDR1 is SGHTA and CDR2 FQGNSA. CDR3 length equals 14 residues. Trimming left V 1 base short and J 8 bases short, with 14 bases between. The CDR3 nucleotides read TGTGCCAGCAGCTTAGATCCGGGCAGGAGGGGCTACACCTTC. This sequence encodes CASSLDPGRRGYTF.

This rearrangement joins TRBV5-1 to TRBJ2-7; D perhaps matches TRBD2 (6 bases). V lost 1 base and J lost 2, with 7 bases in between. The CDR3 consists of 13 residues. The germline CDR1 and CDR2 sequences are SGHRS and YFSETQ. The CDR3 reads CASSLPGAYEQYF. Written as DNA, the CDR3 is TGCGCCAGCAGCTTGCCGGGGGCCTACGAGCAGTACTTC. Looking up the rest from reference TRBV5-1 and TRBJ2-7 gives the full variable domain: KAGVTQTPRYLIKTRGQQVTLSCSPISGHRSVSWYQQTPGQGLQFLFEYFSETQRNKGNFPGRFSGRQFSNSRSEMNVSTLELGDSALYLCASSLPGAYEQYFGPGTRLTVT.

The chain couples TRBV29-1 to TRBJ2-7; D gene uncertain. The CDR3 totals 14 residues. Trimming removed 1 base from V and 0 bases from J, with 10 bases in between. Germline CDR1 and CDR2: SQVTM and ANQGSEA. DNA of the CDR3: TGCAGCGTTGAAGTGCCAGGCAGCTCCTACGAGCAGTACTTC. Translating gives CSVEVPGSSYEQYF.

This chain connects TRBV20-1 to TRBJ2-1; D ambiguous. The CDR3 covers 11 residues. The germline CDR1 and CDR2 sequences are DFQATT and SNEGSKA (reference sequence). Trimming shortened V by 6 bases and J by 6 bases, and 9 bases separated the two germline ends. CDR3 bases: TGCAGTGCCGCCGCTATCAATGAGCAGTTCTTC. This translates into CSAAAINEQFF.

The chain recombines TRBV9 with TRBJ2-7; 9 positions agree with TRBD2. From germline, CDR1 is SGDLS and CDR2 YYNGEE. V lost 5 bases to trimming and J lost 5 bases; unmatched junction nucleotides: 8. The CDR3 runs 14 residues. The CDR3 sequence: CASSGGGGADEQYF. CDR3 DNA: TGTGCCAGCAGTGGTGGCGGGGGGGCTGACGAGCAGTACTTC.

This clone was observed a few times. V is TRBV28 and J is TRBJ2-7, with a possible D match to TRBD2 (5 bases). Trimming removed 5 bases at V and 2 bases at J, with 10 bases between. The CDR3 is made up of 13 amino acids. Germline CDR1 reads MDHEN; CDR2 reads SYDVKM. CDR3 amino acids: CASSGLVTYEQYF. CDR3 DNA sequence: TGTGCCAGCAGTGGACTCGTAACCTACGAGCAGTACTTC.

This clone has only a few counts. The V and J genes are TRBV19 and TRBJ2-7, with D possibly being TRBD1 (7 bases). V was trimmed by 1 base and J by 3 bases, leaving 13 bases between them. The CDR3 loop spans 15 amino acids. Germline V gene sequence: CDR1 LNHDA, CDR2 SQIVND (reference sequence). The CDR3 nucleotides read TGTGCCAGTAGTATAGCGGGGGACAGCCTCTACGAGCAGTACTTC. Amino acids: CASSIAGDSLYEQYF.

V gene TRBV21-1 combines with J gene TRBJ2-7. TRBV21-1 is marked as a pseudogene. The CDR3 is 13 amino acids. In nucleotides, the CDR3 is TGTGCCAGCAGCTTACCAAGCTCCTACGAGCAGTACTTC. As protein: CASSLPSSYEQYF.

V is TRBV29-1 and J is TRBJ2-3; 11 nucleotides align to TRBD1. Per germline, CDR1 SQVTM and CDR2 ANQGSEA. V shed 7 bases and J 5 bases; nucleotides not matched to a gene: 5. The length of the CDR3 is 13 residues. The DNA for the CDR3 is TGCAGCGCGGGACAGGGGGGAAGAGATACGCAGTATTTT. As protein: CSAGQGGRDTQYF.

The CDR3 reads CASSEAQYGELFF. CDR3 DNA: TGTGCCAGCAGTGAAGCGCAATACGGGGAGCTGTTTTTT. V usage is TRBV6-1 and J usage is TRBJ2-2; D is unresolved. V lost 0 bases, J lost 7 bases, and 6 bases lay in between. CDR3 length: 13 amino acids. Germline V gives CDR1 MNHNS, CDR2 SASEGT.

The chain combines TRBV4-2 with TRBJ2-7, with D perhaps TRBD1 or TRBD2 (5 bases each). Germline lookup yields CDR1 LGHNA and CDR2 YNFKEQ. Trimming removed 6 bases at V and 5 bases at J, with 14 bases between. CDR3 length equals 13 residues. The CDR3 bases are TGTGCCAGCAGGGCCGGGACGGAGAACGAGCAGTACTTC. This gives the protein CASRAGTENEQYF.

This clone was found once. The chain joins TRBV28 to TRBJ1-2; 12 bases align to TRBD1. CDR1 is MDHEN and CDR2 is SYDVKM in the germline V gene. Germline trimming cut 0 bases from V and 3 bases from J; bases unmatched to any gene: 2. This CDR3 comprises 16 residues. Written as DNA, the CDR3 is TGTGCCAGCAGTTTATGGGGACAGGGGGCGTACTATGGCTACACCTTC. Translation gives CASSLWGQGAYYGYTF.

The chain employs TRBV19 and TRBJ2-1; the match to TRBD2 covers 12 bases. Germline lookup yields CDR1 LNHDA and CDR2 SQIVND (reference sequence). J gave up 2 bases and V 2 bases, and 1 base lay outside the gene matches. The CDR3 is 16 residues long. The CDR3 DNA reads as TGTGCCAGTAGTATACGGACTAGCGGGACCTACAATGAGCAGTTCTTC. Translated, it gives CASSIRTSGTYNEQFF. The entire variable domain, with the rest obtained from reference TRBV19 and TRBJ2-1, is as follows: DGGITQSPKYLFRKEGQNVTLSCEQNLNHDAMYWYRQDPGQGLRLIYYSQIVNDFQKGDIAEGYSVSREKKESFPLTVTSAQKNPTAFYLCASSIRTSGTYNEQFFGPGTRLTVL.

CDR3 bases: TGTGCCAGCAGTTACTCCCATGGCTACGAGCAGTACTTC. The encoded protein is CASSYSHGYEQYF. The chain uses TRBV6-5 and TRBJ2-7; no firm D call. The germline CDR1 and CDR2 sequences are MNHEY and SVGAGI. The CDR3 is 13 residues long. The germline V and J ends were trimmed by 0 bases and 3 bases, with 6 bases remaining between them.

This CDR3 reads CASRNTGQSWYF. CDR3 coding DNA: TGTGCCAGCAGGAACACTGGACAGAGCTGGTACTTC. V is TRBV6-5 and J is TRBJ2-4; weak D call: TRBD1 (6 bases). The V gene lost 6 bases and the J gene lost 15 bases, with 18 bases spanning the gap. CDR1 MNHEY and CDR2 SVGAGI come from the germline V gene. The CDR3 loop spans 12 amino acids.

Here the CDR3 DNA reads TGCGCCAGCAGCACCAGACAGGGGACGAACACTGAAGCTTTCTTT. This encodes CASSTRQGTNTEAFF. The genes are TRBV5-1 and TRBJ1-1, with TRBD1 identical over 8 bases. The germline V gene encodes CDR1 SGHRS and CDR2 YFSETQ. This CDR3 region has 15 residues. The junction had 6 bases not matched to a gene; V was cut back by 4 bases and J by 1 base.

This chain uses TRBV6-5 with TRBJ2-5, with 11 nucleotides matching TRBD2. V was clipped by 0 bases and J by 1 base; unmatched bases: 1. Per the germline V gene, CDR1 is MNHEY and CDR2 is SVGAGI. This CDR3 has 16 residues. The CDR3 DNA follows: TGTGCCAGCAGTTACTCCGGGACTAGCGGCCAAGAGACCCAGTACTTC. This gives the protein CASSYSGTSGQETQYF.

This clone has only a few counts. The J gene is TRBJ2-3, the V gene TRBV11-3; the D gene is possibly TRBD2 (5 bases). This CDR3 is 15 amino acids long. The germline V gene has CDR1 SGHNT and CDR2 YENEEA. V was shortened by 5 bases and J by 5 bases, with 17 bases between the two germline ends. CDR3 bases: TGTGCCAGCAGCCGAAGAGAGGGAGTGGGAGATACGCAGTATTTT. Residues: CASSRREGVGDTQYF.

The chain carries TRBV27 and TRBJ2-1, with unresolved D. Trimming cost V 2 bases and J 2 bases, with 7 bases left between them. This CDR3 has 14 residues. Looked up from germline, CDR1 is MNHEY and CDR2 is SMNVEV (reference sequence). The CDR3 DNA sequence: TGTGCCAGCAGTTTACAGATTACCTACAATGAGCAGTTCTTC. Translating gives CASSLQITYNEQFF.

This clone was counted once. The chain links TRBV7-6 to TRBJ2-1; TRBD1 is a possible D gene (6 bases). The germline V gene has CDR1 SGHVS and CDR2 FNYEAQ. V gave up 1 base and J gave up 10 bases, with 20 bases separating them. CDR3 length: 16 residues. Written as DNA, the CDR3 is TGTGCCAGCAGCTTAGATAGGCGAGGGACACGGGACGAGCAGTTCTTC. Protein: CASSLDRRGTRDEQFF.

The chain combines TRBV7-3 with TRBJ1-1, with D uncertain. This CDR3 comprises 13 residues. Germline V gene data show CDR1 as SGHTA and CDR2 as FQGTGA. Trimming took off 6 bases at V and 3 bases at J, with 11 bases between the two ends. The CDR3 reads CASSRGPYTEAFF. CDR3 sequence (DNA): TGTGCCAGCAGTCGTGGCCCATACACTGAAGCTTTCTTT.

The chain couples TRBV5-1 to TRBJ1-3, with a tentative D call TRBD1 (6 bases). The CDR3 extends over 15 amino acids. The V end lost 0 bases, the J end lost 3 bases, and 10 bases lay between the germline ends. Per the germline V gene, CDR1 is SGHRS and CDR2 is YFSETQ. The DNA for the CDR3 is TGCGCCAGCAGCTTGGACAGGGTCAGTGGAAACACCATATATTTT. Its translation: CASSLDRVSGNTIYF.

The chain links TRBV5-1 to TRBJ2-7; D might be TRBD1 (5 bases). Germline loops: CDR1 SGHRS, CDR2 YFSETQ. The CDR3 is made up of 12 amino acids. V was trimmed by 7 bases and J by 1 base, leaving 9 bases between them. CDR3: CASEGDSYEQYF. The DNA for the CDR3 is TGCGCCAGCGAAGGGGATTCCTACGAGCAGTACTTC. The variable domain in full, with the rest retrieved from reference TRBV5-1 and TRBJ2-7, is KAGVTQTPRYLIKTRGQQVTLSCSPISGHRSVSWYQQTPGQGLQFLFEYFSETQRNKGNFPGRFSGRQFSNSRSEMNVSTLELGDSALYLCASEGDSYEQYFGPGTRLTVT.

V and J are TRBV5-6 and TRBJ2-7; the D gene is possibly TRBD2 (6 bases). Germline CDR1 and CDR2: SGHDT and YYEEEE. V dropped 4 bases and J dropped 5 bases, with 16 bases sitting between them. The CDR3 is made up of 14 amino acids. The CDR3 DNA sequence: TGTGCCAGCAGCGGGGGGACTGTCGGCCACGAGCAGTACTTC. Amino acids: CASSGGTVGHEQYF. The complete variable domain, with remaining parts taken from reference TRBV5-6 and TRBJ2-7, reads DAGVTQSPTHLIKTRGQQVTLRCSPKSGHDTVSWYQQALGQGPQFIFQYYEEEERQRGNFPDRFSGHQFPNYSSELNVNALLLGDSALYLCASSGGTVGHEQYFGPGTRLTVT.